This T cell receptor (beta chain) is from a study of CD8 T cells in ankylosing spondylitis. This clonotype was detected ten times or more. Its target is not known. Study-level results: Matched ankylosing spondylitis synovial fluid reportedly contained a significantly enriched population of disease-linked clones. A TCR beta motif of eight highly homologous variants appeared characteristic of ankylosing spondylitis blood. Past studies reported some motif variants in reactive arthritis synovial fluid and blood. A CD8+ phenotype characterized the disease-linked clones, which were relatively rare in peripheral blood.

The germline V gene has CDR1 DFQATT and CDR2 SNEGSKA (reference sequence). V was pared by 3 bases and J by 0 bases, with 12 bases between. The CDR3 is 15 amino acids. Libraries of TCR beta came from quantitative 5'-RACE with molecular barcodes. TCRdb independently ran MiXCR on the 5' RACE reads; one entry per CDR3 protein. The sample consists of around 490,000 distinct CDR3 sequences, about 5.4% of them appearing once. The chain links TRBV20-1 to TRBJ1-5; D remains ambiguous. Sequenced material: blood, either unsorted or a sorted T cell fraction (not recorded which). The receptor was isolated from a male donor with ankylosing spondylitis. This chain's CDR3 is CSASGQTYSNQPQHF. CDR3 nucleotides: TGCAGTGCTAGCGGCCAGACATATAGCAATCAGCCCCAGCATTTT.